This TCR beta chain was identified during a study of T cell responses to AZD1222 COVID-19 vaccine. Assay used: immunoSEQ multiplex PCR; TCRdb lists only in-frame clones, some missing. This sample carries fewer than 150,000 clones, 85% to 95% of them seen once, and the ten largest clones take 0.75% to 0.95%. Germline V gene sequence: CDR1 MNHNS, CDR2 SASEGT. The length of the CDR3 is 16 residues. The V and J ends lost 1 base and 6 bases respectively, with 15 bases between them. Study-wide results and caveats: Spike-specific TCR breadth and depth were elevated following two AZD1222 doses. Spike was spanned by vaccine-associated CD4 TCRs, with dominance at 160-218 and 743-854. No day 14 peak samples; only post-peak repertoires were characterized. White British donors predominated, females outnumbered males, and clonal diversity was possibly underestimated.

Of note for this clone: What it recognizes is unknown.

The material sequenced was peripheral blood, taken on day 0 of AZD1222 vaccination. The origin of this receptor is an adult in good health. The chain has TRBV6-1 and TRBJ2-2; D is perhaps TRBD2 (5 bases). The CDR3 protein is CASSEVGVGAAGELFF. CDR3 DNA: TGTGCCAGCAGTGAAGTCGGGGTAGGCGCCGCCGGGGAGCTGTTTTTT.